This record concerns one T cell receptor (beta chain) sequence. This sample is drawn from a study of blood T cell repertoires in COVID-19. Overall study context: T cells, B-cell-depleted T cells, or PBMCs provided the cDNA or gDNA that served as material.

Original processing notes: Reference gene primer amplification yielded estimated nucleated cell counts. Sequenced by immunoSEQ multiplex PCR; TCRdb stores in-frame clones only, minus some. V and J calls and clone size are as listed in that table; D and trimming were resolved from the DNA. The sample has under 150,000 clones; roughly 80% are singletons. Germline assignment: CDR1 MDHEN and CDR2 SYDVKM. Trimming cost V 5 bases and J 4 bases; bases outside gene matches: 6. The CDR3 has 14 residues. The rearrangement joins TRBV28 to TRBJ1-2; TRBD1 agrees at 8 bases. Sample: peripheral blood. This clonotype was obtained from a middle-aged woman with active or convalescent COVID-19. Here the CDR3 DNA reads TGTGCCAGCAGTAACACAGGGGGGTTCTATGGCTACACCTTC. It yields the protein CASSNTGGFYGYTF.